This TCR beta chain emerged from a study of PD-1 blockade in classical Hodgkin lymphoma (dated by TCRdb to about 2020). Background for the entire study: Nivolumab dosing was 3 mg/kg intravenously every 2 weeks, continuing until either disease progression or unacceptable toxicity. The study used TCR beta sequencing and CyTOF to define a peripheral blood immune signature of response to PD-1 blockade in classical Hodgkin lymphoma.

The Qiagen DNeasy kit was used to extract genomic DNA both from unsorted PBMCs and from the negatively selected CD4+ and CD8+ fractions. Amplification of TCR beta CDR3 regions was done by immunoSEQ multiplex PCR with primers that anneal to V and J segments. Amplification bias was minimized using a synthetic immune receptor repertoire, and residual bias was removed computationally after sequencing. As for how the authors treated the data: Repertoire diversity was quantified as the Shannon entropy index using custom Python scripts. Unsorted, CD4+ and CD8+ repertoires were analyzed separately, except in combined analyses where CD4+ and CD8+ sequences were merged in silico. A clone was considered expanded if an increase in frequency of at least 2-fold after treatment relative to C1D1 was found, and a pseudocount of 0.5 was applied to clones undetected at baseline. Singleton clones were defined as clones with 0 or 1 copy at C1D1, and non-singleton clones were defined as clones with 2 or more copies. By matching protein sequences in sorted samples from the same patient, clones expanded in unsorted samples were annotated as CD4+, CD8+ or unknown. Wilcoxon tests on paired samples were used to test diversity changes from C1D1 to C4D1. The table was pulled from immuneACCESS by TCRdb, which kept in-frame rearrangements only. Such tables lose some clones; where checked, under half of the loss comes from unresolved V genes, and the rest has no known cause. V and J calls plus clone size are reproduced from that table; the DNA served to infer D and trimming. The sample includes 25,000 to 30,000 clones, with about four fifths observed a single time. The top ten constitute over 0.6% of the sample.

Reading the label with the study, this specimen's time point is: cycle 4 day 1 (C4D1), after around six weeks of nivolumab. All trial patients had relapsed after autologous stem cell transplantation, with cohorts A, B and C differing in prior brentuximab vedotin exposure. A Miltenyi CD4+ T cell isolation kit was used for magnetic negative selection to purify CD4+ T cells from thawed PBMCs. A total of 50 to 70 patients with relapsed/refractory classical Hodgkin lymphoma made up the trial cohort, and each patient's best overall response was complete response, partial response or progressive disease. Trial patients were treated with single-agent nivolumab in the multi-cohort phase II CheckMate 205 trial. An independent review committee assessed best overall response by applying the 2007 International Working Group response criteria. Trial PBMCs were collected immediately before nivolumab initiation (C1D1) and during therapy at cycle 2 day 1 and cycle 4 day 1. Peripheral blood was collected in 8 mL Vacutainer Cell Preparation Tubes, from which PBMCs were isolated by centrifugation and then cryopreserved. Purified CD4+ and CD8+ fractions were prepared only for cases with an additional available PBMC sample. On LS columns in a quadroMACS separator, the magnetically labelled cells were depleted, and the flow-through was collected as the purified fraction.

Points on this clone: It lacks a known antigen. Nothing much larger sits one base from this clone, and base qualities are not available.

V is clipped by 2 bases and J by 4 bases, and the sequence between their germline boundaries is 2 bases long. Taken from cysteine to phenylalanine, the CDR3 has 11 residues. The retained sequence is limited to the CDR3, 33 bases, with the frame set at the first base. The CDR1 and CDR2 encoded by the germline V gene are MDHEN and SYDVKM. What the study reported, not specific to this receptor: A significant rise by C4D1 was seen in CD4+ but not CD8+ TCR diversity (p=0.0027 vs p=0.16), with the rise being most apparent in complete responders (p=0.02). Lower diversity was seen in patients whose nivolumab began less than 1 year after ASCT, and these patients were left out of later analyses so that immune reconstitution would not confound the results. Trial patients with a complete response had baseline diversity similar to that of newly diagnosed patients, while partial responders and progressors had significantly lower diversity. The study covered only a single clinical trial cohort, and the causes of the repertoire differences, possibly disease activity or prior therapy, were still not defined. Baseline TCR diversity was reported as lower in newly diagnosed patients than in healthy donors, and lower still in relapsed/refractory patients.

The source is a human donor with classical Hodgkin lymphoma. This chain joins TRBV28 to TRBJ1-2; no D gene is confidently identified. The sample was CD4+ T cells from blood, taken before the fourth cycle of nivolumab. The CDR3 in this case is CASSLRYGYTF. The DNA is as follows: TGTGCCAGCAGTTTACGCTATGGCTACACCTTC.